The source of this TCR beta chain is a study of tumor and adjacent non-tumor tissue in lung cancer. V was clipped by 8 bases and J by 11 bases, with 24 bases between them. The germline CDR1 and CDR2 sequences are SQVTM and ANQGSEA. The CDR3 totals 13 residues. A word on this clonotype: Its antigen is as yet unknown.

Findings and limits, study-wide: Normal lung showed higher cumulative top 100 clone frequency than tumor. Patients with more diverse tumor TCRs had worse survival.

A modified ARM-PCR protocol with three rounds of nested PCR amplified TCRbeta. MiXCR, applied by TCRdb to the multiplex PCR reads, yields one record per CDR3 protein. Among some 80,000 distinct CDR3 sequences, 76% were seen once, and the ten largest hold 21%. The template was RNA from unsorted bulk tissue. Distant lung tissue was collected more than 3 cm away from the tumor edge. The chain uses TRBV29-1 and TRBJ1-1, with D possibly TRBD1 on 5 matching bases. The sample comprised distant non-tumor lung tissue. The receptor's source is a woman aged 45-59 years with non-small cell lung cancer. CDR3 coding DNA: TGCAGCACCCACATCCCCACAGGAGCCAATGCTTTCTTT. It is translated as CSTHIPTGANAFF.